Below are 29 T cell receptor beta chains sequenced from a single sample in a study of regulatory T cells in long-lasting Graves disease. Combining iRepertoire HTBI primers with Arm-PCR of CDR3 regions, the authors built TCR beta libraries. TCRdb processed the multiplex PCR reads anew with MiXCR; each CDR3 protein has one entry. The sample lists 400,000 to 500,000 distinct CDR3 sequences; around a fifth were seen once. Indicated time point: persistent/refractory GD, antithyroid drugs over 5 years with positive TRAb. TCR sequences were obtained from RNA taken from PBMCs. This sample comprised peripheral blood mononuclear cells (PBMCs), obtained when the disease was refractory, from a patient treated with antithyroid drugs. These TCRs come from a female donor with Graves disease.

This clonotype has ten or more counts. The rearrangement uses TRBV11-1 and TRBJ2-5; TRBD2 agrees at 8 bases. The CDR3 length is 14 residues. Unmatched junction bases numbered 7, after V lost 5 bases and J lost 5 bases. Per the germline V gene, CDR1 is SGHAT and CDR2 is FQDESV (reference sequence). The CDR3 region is CASSPLAGEETQYF. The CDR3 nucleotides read TGTGCCAGCAGCCCCCTAGCGGGCGAGGAGACCCAGTACTTC.

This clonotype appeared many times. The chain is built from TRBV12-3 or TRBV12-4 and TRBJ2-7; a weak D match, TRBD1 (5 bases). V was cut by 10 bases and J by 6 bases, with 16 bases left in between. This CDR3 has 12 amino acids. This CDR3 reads CATTTRAGEQYF. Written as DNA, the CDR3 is TGTGCCACCACAACCAGGGCAGGCGAGCAGTACTTC.

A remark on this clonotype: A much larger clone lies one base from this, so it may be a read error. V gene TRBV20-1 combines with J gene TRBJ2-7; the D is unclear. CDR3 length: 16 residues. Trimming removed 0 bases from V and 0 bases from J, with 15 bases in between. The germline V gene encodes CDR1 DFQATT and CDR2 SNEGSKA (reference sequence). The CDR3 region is CSAREARARNSYEQYF. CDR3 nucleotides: TGCAGTGCTAGAGAGGCTCGAGCGAGGAACTCCTACGAGCAGTACTTC.

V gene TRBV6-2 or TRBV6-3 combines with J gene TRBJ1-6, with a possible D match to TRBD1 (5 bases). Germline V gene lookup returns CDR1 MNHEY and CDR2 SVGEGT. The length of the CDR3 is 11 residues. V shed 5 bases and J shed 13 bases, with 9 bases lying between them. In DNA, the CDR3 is TGTGCCAGCAGTGGGGCAGGGCCCCTCCACTTT. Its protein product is CASSGAGPLHF.

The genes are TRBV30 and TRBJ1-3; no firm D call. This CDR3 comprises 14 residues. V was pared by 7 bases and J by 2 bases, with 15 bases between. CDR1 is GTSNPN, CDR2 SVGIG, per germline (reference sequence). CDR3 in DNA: TGTGCCTCCTCCCGGGCTGGCCCTGGAAACACCATATATTTT. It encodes CASSRAGPGNTIYF.

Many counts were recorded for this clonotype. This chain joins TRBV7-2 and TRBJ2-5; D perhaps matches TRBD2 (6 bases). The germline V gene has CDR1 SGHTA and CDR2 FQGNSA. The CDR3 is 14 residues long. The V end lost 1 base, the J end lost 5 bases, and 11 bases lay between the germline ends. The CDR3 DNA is TGTGCCAGCAGCTTAGTGGAGGGGCTGGAGACCCAGTACTTC. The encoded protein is CASSLVEGLETQYF.

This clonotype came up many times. The DNA of the CDR3 is TGTGCCAGCAACGGCGGCAGCTCTGGAAACACCATATATTTT. Protein product: CASNGGSSGNTIYF. The J gene is TRBJ1-3, the V gene TRBV2; D is ambiguous. V was cut by 7 bases and J by 0 bases, with 10 bases left in between. Germline V gives CDR1 SNHLY, CDR2 FYNNEI. This CDR3 contains 14 residues.

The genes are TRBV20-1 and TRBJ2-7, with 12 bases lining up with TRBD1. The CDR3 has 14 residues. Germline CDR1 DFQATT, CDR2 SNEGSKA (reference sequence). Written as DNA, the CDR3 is TGCAGCTTTACTGGGGACAGGGGGCTATACGAGCAGTACTTC. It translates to CSFTGDRGLYEQYF.

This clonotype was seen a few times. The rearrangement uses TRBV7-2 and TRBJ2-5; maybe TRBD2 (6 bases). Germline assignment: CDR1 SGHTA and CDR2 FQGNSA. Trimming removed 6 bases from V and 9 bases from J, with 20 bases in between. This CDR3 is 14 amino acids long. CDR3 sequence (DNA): TGTGCCAGCAGTCCTCTCGACTTCCCGGGGGCCCAGTACTTC. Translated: CASSPLDFPGAQYF.

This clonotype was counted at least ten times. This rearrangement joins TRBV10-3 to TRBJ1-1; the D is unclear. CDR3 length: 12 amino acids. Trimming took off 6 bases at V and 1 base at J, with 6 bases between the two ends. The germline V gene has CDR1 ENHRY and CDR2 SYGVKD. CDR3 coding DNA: TGTGCCATCAGGAGACAGAACACTGAAGCTTTCTTT. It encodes CAIRRQNTEAFF.

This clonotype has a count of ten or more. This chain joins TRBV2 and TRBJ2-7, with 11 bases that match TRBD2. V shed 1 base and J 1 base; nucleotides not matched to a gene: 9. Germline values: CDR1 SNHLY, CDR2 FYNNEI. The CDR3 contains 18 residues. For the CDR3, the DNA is TGTGCCAGCAGTGAAGGACTAGCGGGAATAATAGTATCCTACGAGCAGTACTTC. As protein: CASSEGLAGIIVSYEQYF.

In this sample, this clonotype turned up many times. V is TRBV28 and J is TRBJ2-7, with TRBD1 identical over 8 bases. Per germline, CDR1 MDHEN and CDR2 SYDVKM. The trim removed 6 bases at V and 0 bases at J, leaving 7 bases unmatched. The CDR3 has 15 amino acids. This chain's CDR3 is CASSSGDRGSYEQYF. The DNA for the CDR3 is TGTGCCAGCAGCTCGGGTGACAGGGGCTCCTACGAGCAGTACTTC. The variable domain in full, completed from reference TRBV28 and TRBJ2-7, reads DVKVTQSSRYLVKRTGEKVFLECVQDMDHENMFWYRQDPGLGLRLIYFSYDVKMKEKGDIPEGYSVSREKKERFSLILESASTNQTSMYLCASSSGDRGSYEQYFGPGTRLTVT.

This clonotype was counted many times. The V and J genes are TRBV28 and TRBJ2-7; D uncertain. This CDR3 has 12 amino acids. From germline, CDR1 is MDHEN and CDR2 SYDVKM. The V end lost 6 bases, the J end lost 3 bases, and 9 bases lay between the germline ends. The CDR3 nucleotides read TGTGCCAGCAGCTTGGACGGCTACGAGCAGTACTTC. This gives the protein CASSLDGYEQYF.

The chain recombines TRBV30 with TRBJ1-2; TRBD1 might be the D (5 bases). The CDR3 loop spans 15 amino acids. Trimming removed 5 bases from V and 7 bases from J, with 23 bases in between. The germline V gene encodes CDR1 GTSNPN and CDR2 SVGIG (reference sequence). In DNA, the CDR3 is TGTGCCTGGCACGGGGACTCTCCCGAAATTGGTGGCTACACCTTC. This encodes CAWHGDSPEIGGYTF.

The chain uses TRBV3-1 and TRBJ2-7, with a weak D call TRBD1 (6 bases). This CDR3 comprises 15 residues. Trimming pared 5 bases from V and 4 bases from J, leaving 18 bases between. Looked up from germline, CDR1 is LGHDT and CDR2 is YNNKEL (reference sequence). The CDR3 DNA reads TGTGCCAGCAGCGAGAGGGCACAGGGTGTTTACGAGCAGTACTTC. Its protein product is CASSERAQGVYEQYF.

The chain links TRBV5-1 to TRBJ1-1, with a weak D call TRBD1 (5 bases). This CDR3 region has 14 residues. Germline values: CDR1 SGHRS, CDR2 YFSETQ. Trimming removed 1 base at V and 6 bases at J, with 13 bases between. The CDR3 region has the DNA TGCGCCAGCAGCTTGATGATTGGGGGGGCTGAAGCTTTCTTT. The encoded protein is CASSLMIGGAEAFF.

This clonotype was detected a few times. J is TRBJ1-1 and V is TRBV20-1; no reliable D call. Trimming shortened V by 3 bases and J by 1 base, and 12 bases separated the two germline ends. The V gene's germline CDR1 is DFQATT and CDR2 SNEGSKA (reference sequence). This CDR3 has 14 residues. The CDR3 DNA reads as TGCAGTGCTAGTAGAGGGTCGGGGAACACTGAAGCTTTCTTT. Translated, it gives CSASRGSGNTEAFF.

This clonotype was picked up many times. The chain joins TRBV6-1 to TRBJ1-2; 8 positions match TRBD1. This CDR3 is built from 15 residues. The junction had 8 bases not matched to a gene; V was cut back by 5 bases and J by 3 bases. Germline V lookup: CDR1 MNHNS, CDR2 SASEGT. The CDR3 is CASSPNRGIDYGYTF. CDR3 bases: TGTGCCAGCAGTCCCAACAGGGGGATCGACTATGGCTACACCTTC.

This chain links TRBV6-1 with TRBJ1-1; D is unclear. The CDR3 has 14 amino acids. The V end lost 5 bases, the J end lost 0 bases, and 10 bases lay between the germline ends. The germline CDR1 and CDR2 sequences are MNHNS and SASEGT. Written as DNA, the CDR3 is TGTGCCAGCAGTACCTCAAGGATGAACACTGAAGCTTTCTTT. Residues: CASSTSRMNTEAFF.

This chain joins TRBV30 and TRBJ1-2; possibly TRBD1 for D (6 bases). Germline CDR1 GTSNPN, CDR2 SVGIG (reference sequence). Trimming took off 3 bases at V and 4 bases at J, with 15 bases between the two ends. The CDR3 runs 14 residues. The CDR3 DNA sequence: TGTGCCTGGAGGGTTAGGGGGGCAATCTATGGCTACACCTTC. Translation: CAWRVRGAIYGYTF.

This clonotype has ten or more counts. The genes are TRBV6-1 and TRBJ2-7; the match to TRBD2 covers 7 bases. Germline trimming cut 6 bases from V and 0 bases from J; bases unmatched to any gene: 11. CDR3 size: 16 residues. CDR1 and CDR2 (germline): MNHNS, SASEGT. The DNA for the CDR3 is TGTGCCAGCAGCTCAATCGCGGGAGCGAGCTCCTACGAGCAGTACTTC. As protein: CASSSIAGASSYEQYF.

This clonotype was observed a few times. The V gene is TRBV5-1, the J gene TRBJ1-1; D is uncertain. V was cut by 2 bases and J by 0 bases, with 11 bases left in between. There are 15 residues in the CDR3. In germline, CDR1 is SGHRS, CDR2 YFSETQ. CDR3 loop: CASSLMPRMNTEAFF. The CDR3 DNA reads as TGCGCCAGCAGCTTAATGCCGCGGATGAACACTGAAGCTTTCTTT.

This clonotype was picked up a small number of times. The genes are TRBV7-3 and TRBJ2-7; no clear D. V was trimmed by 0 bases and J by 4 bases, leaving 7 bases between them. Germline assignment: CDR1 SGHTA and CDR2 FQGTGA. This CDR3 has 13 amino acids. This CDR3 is CASSLTRAYEQYF. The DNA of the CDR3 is TGTGCCAGCAGCTTAACAAGGGCGTACGAGCAGTACTTC. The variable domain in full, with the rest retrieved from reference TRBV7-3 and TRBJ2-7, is GAGVSQTPSNKVTEKGKYVELRCDPISGHTALYWYRQSLGQGPEFLIYFQGTGAADDSGLPNDRFFAVRPEGSVSTLKIQRTERGDSAVYLCASSLTRAYEQYFGPGTRLTVT.

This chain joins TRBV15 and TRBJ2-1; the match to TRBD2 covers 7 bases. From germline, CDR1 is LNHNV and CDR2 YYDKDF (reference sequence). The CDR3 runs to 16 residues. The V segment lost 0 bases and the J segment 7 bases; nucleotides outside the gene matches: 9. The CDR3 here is CATSRDSREIWNEQFF. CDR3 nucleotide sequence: TGTGCCACCAGCAGAGACTCGCGGGAGATCTGGAATGAGCAGTTCTTC.

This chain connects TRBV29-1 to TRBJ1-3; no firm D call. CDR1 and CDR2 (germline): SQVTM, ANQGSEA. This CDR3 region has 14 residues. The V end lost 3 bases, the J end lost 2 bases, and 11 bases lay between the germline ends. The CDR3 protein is CSVERFRPGNTIYF. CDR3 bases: TGCAGCGTTGAGCGTTTTAGGCCTGGAAACACCATATATTTT. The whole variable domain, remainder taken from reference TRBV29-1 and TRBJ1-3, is SAVISQKPSRDICQRGTSLTIQCQVDSQVTMMFWYRQQPGQSLTLIATANQGSEATYESGFVIDKFPISRPNLTFSTLTVSNMSPEDSSIYLCSVERFRPGNTIYFGEGSWLTVV.

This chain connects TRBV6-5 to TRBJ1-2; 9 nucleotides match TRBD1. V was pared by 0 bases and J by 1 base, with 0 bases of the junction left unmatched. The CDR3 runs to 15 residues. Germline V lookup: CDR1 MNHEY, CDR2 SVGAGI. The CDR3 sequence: CASSYSGQGNYGYTF. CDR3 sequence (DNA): TGTGCCAGCAGTTACTCGGGACAGGGTAACTATGGCTACACCTTC.

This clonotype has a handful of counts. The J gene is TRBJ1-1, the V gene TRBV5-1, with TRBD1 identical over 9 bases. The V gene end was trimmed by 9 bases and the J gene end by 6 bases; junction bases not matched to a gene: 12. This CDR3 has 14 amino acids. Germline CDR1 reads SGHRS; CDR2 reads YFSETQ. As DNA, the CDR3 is TGCGCCACCAGGACAGGGGAAGGTAGTTCTGAAGCTTTCTTT. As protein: CATRTGEGSSEAFF.

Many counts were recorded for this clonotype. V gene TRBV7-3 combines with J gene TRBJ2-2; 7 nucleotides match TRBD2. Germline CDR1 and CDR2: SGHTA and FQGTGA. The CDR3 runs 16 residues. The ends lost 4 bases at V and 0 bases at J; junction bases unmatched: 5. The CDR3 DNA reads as TGTGCCAGCAGCTGGCGGGGAGGGGCGAACACCGGGGAGCTGTTTTTT. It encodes CASSWRGGANTGELFF.

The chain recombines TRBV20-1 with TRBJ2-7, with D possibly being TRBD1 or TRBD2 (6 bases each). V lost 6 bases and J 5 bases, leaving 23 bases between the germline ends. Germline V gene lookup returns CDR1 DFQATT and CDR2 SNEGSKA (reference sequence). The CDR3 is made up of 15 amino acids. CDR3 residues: CSAKNRGAPRDEQYF. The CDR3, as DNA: TGCAGTGCCAAAAATAGGGGGGCGCCAAGGGACGAGCAGTACTTC.